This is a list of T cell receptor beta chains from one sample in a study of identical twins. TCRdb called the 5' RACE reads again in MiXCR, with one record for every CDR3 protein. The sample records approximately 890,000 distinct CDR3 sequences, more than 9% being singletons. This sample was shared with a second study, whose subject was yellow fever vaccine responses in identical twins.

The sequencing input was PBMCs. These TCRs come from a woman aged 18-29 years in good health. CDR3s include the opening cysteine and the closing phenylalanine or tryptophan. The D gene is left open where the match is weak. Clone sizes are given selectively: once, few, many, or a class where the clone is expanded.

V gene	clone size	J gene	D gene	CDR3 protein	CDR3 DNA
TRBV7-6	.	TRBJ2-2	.	CASSLLLGGELFF	TGTGCCAGCAGCCTCCTTTTAGGCGGGGAGCTGTTTTTT
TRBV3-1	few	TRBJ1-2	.	CASSHKGSGYTF	TGTGCCAGCAGCCATAAGGGTTCGGGCTACACCTTC
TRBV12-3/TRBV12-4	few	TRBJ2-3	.	CASSFGVGGTDTQYF	TGTGCCAGCAGTTTTGGGGTGGGGGGCACAGATACGCAGTATTTT
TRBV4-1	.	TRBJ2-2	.	CASSQDEHLPGELFF	TGCGCCAGCAGCCAAGATGAACACCTTCCCGGGGAGCTGTTTTTT
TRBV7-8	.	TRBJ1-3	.	CASSSRVQGTSGNTIYF	TGTGCCAGCAGTTCCCGCGTACAGGGTACCTCTGGAAACACCATATATTTT
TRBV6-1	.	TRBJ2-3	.	CAQGVADTQYF	TGTGCCCAAGGGGTAGCGGATACGCAGTATTTT
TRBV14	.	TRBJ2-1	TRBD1	CASSQSDRGFSGASNEQFF	TGTGCCAGCAGCCAATCGGACAGGGGGTTTAGCGGGGCAAGCAATGAGCAGTTCTTC
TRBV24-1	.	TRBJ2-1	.	CATSDPARGRDEQFF	TGTGCCACCAGTGACCCCGCTCGGGGGCGCGATGAGCAGTTCTTC
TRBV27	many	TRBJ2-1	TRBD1	CASSSSGGSSYNEQFF	TGTGCCAGCAGTTCTTCAGGGGGTTCGTCCTACAATGAGCAGTTCTTC
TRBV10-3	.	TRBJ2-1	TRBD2	CAISESTSGSFNEQFF	TGTGCCATCAGTGAGTCAACTAGCGGGAGTTTCAATGAGCAGTTCTTC
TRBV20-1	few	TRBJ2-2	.	CSASGPVGGNTGELFF	TGCAGTGCTAGTGGTCCAGTCGGGGGGAACACCGGGGAGCTGTTTTTT
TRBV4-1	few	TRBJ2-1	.	CASSQDSGLHNEQFF	TGCGCCAGCAGCCAAGACTCCGGGCTCCACAATGAGCAGTTCTTC
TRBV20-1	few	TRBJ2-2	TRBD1	CSAGGTGLAGELFF	TGCAGTGCTGGCGGGACAGGGTTAGCCGGGGAGCTGTTTTTT
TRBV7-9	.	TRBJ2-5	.	CASSYPEGAGETQYF	TGTGCCAGCAGCTACCCGGAGGGGGCGGGAGAGACCCAGTACTTC
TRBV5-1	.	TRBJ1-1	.	CASSRRWENTEAFF	TGCGCCAGCAGCCGGCGGTGGGAGAACACTGAAGCTTTCTTT
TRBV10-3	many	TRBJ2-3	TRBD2	CAISSGTSGTDTQYF	TGTGCCATCAGCTCCGGGACTAGCGGAACAGATACGCAGTATTTT
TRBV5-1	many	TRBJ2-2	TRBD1	CASSSPDRHGGELFF	TGCGCCAGCAGCTCACCGGACAGGCATGGCGGGGAGCTGTTTTTT
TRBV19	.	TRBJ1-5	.	CASSPPGTAGQPQHF	TGTGCCAGTAGTCCCCCCGGCACGGCCGGTCAGCCCCAGCATTTT
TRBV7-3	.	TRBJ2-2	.	CASSRDLNTGGLFF	TGTGCCAGCAGCCGGGACTTAAACACCGGGGGGCTGTTTTTT
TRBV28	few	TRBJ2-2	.	CASSLETKRELFF	TGTGCCAGCAGCCTTGAGACGAAACGGGAGCTGTTTTTT
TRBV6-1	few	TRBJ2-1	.	CASSEVGDNPYNEQFF	TGTGCCAGCAGTGAAGTTGGGGATAATCCCTACAATGAGCAGTTCTTC
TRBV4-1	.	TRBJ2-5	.	CASSQVSAEETQYF	TGCGCCAGCAGCCAAGTGTCGGCCGAGGAGACCCAGTACTTC
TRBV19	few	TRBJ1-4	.	CASSIGSTNEKLFF	TGTGCCAGTAGTATAGGATCAACTAATGAAAAACTGTTTTTT
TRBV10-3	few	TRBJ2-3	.	CAISESGQGTDTQYF	TGTGCCATCAGTGAGAGCGGGCAGGGGACAGATACGCAGTATTTT
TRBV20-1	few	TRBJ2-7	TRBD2	CSAREGTSGRPEQYF	TGCAGTGCTAGAGAAGGGACTAGCGGGCGGCCCGAGCAGTACTTC